Below are 16 T cell receptor beta chains sequenced from a single sample in a study of cytomegalovirus exposure and HLA in healthy donors. The primer mix had 60 Vbeta and 13 Jbeta primers. Measured with immunoSEQ multiplex PCR; TCRdb has only the in-frame clones, and not every one. In the table there are about 170,000 clones, 71% of which are singletons. Sequences were obtained from PBMCs. These receptor sequences come from a girl aged 10-17 years in good health and CMV-seronegative.

The sample holds a few counts of this clone. The rearrangement links TRBV14 to TRBJ1-6; D is possibly TRBD1 (6 bases). CDR1 is SGHDN and CDR2 is FVKESK in the germline V gene. This CDR3 contains 14 residues. V shed 4 bases and J shed 9 bases, with 13 bases lying between them. In DNA, the CDR3 is TGTGCCAGCAGCCCCTTGGGACATAGTTCACCCCTCCACTTT. Encoded protein: CASSPLGHSSPLHF.

The rearrangement links TRBV18 to TRBJ2-7; D perhaps matches TRBD1 (6 bases). The CDR3 is 15 residues long. V gave up 1 base and J gave up 5 bases, with 15 bases separating them. The germline gives CDR1 KGHSH, CDR2 LQKENI. CDR3 bases: TGTGCCAGCTCACCACAAGCTCCCCCAGGGGACGAGCAGTACTTC. It translates to CASSPQAPPGDEQYF.

This clone was seen a few times. V and J are TRBV7-7 and TRBJ2-7, with 7 bases matching TRBD1. V lost 5 bases and J lost 2; bases outside the gene matches: 9. Germline V gene sequence: CDR1 SSHAT, CDR2 FNYEAQ (reference sequence). CDR3 length: 15 residues. The CDR3 coding sequence is TGTGCCAGCAGCACCGGGACAGCGGATACCTACGAGCAGTACTTC. This codes for CASSTGTADTYEQYF. Full variable domain (rest looked up from reference TRBV7-7 and TRBJ2-7): GAGVSQSPRYKVTKRGQDVTLRCDPISSHATLYWYQQALGQGPEFLTYFNYEAQPDKSGLPSDRFSAERPEGSISTLTIQRTEQRDSAMYRCASSTGTADTYEQYFGPGTRLTVT.

The V call is TRBV5-4, the J call TRBJ2-6; D gene ambiguous. CDR1 and CDR2 (germline): SGHNT, YYREEE (reference sequence). The V end was cut by 7 bases, the J end by 0 bases, with 11 bases between. This CDR3 is 15 amino acids long. CDR3 sequence: CASAQSSSGANVLTF. The CDR3 DNA sequence: TGTGCCAGCGCACAGTCAAGCTCTGGGGCCAACGTCCTGACTTTC.

DNA of the CDR3: TGTGCCAGCAGTGAGGGGCAGGCAGACCCCTACGAGCAGTACTTC. This sequence encodes CASSEGQADPYEQYF. V gene TRBV6-1 combines with J gene TRBJ2-7; tentatively, D is TRBD1 (5 bases). Trimming pared 3 bases from V and 2 bases from J, leaving 14 bases between. The CDR3 totals 15 residues. Germline V gives CDR1 MNHNS, CDR2 SASEGT.

V and J are TRBV5-1 and TRBJ2-1, with D unresolved. This CDR3 is built from 13 residues. The germline V gene has CDR1 SGHRS and CDR2 YFSETQ. Trimming cost V 8 bases and J 0 bases, with 9 bases left between them. The CDR3: CASRDDSYNEQFF. The CDR3 DNA follows: TGCGCCAGTAGAGATGACTCCTACAATGAGCAGTTCTTC.

The chain is built from TRBV4-1 and TRBJ2-3; 9 positions match TRBD2. The CDR3 spans 17 residues. Germline CDR1 MGHRA, CDR2 YSYEKL. The V segment lost 0 bases and the J segment 5 bases; nucleotides outside the gene matches: 9. This chain's CDR3 is CASSQDGAGGLGDTQYF. CDR3 in DNA: TGCGCCAGCAGCCAAGATGGGGCGGGGGGGCTGGGAGATACGCAGTATTTT.

The J gene is TRBJ2-3, the V gene TRBV6-4; D gene uncertain. Germline V gene data show CDR1 as MRHNA and CDR2 as SNTAGT. CDR3 size: 14 residues. Trimming cost V 2 bases and J 2 bases, with 8 bases left between them. The CDR3 bases are TGTGCCAGCAGTGACGGCAGGCACACAGATACGCAGTATTTT. Amino acids: CASSDGRHTDTQYF.

The chain recombines TRBV7-2 with TRBJ2-3; 11 bases agree with TRBD2. The CDR3 sequence is 16 residues long. With V trimmed by 7 bases and J by 1 base, 7 bases remained unmatched. CDR1 is SGHTA, CDR2 FQGNSA, per germline. The chain's CDR3 is CASNKGGLAGTDTQYF. The CDR3 DNA reads as TGTGCCAGCAACAAGGGGGGACTAGCGGGCACAGATACGCAGTATTTT.

This clone has only a few counts. CDR3 amino acids: CASSLSRGYENNSPLHF. The CDR3 DNA is TGCGCCAGCAGCTTGTCCAGGGGGTATGAGAATAATTCACCCCTCCACTTT. This rearrangement joins TRBV5-1 to TRBJ1-6; 7 bases map to TRBD1. Germline V lookup: CDR1 SGHRS, CDR2 YFSETQ. The V and J ends lost 1 base and 5 bases, in that order; junction bases with no gene match: 9. The CDR3 is 17 residues long.

The chain couples TRBV18 to TRBJ2-1; tentatively, D is TRBD2 (5 bases). The CDR3 covers 16 residues. Per the germline V gene, CDR1 is KGHSH and CDR2 is LQKENI. V dropped 3 bases and J dropped 5 bases, with 17 bases sitting between them. CDR3 protein: CASSPWLPGEHNEQFF. DNA of the CDR3: TGTGCCAGCTCACCTTGGCTCCCCGGGGAGCACAATGAGCAGTTCTTC.

This clone was counted once. The rearrangement joins TRBV7-9 to TRBJ2-7, with TRBD1 matching over 9 bases. The CDR3 spans 14 residues. With V trimmed by 6 bases and J by 2 bases, 5 bases remained unmatched. The germline CDR1 and CDR2 sequences are SEHNR and FQNEAQ (reference sequence). The CDR3 loop reads CASRPQGAPYEQYF. CDR3 sequence (DNA): TGTGCCAGCAGGCCACAGGGGGCTCCCTACGAGCAGTACTTC.

The chain joins TRBV2 to TRBJ2-1; 10 positions match TRBD2. The germline V gene has CDR1 SNHLY and CDR2 FYNNEI. Losses at the gene ends were 6 bases for V and 6 bases for J; bases not matched to a gene: 8. CDR3 length: 15 amino acids. CDR3 sequence: CASSPGTSVPNEQFF. The DNA for the CDR3 is TGTGCCAGCAGCCCCGGGACTAGCGTTCCCAATGAGCAGTTCTTC.

The chain has TRBV5-1 and TRBJ1-1; the D gene is possibly TRBD1 (6 bases). This CDR3 has 16 amino acids. Looked up from germline, CDR1 is SGHRS and CDR2 is YFSETQ. With 4 bases removed from V and 5 bases from J, the gap between germline ends came to 21 bases. CDR3 in amino acids: CASSPWDIEGGTEAFF. CDR3 sequence (DNA): TGCGCCAGCAGCCCGTGGGACATAGAAGGGGGAACTGAAGCTTTCTTT. Drawing the rest from reference TRBV5-1 and TRBJ1-1, the complete variable domain is KAGVTQTPRYLIKTRGQQVTLSCSPISGHRSVSWYQQTPGQGLQFLFEYFSETQRNKGNFPGRFSGRQFSNSRSEMNVSTLELGDSALYLCASSPWDIEGGTEAFFGQGTRLTVV.

V gene TRBV6-1 combines with J gene TRBJ2-3; TRBD2 aligns across 7 bases. Germline V gene data show CDR1 as MNHNS and CDR2 as SASEGT. V gave up 8 bases and J gave up 0 bases; unmatched junction bases: 8. The CDR3 covers 15 residues. Here the CDR3 DNA reads TGTGCCAGCCTCCTGGGAGGGGCTAGCACAGATACGCAGTATTTT. It is translated as CASLLGGASTDTQYF.

This clone was seen just once. V is TRBV7-2 and J is TRBJ1-2, with D uncertain. The germline V gene encodes CDR1 SGHTA and CDR2 FQGNSA. V was cut by 1 base and J by 7 bases, with 10 bases left in between. The length of the CDR3 is 13 residues. The CDR3 coding sequence is TGTGCCAGCAGCTTAGGGACTTCCGGTGGCTACACCTTC. Its protein product is CASSLGTSGGYTF.